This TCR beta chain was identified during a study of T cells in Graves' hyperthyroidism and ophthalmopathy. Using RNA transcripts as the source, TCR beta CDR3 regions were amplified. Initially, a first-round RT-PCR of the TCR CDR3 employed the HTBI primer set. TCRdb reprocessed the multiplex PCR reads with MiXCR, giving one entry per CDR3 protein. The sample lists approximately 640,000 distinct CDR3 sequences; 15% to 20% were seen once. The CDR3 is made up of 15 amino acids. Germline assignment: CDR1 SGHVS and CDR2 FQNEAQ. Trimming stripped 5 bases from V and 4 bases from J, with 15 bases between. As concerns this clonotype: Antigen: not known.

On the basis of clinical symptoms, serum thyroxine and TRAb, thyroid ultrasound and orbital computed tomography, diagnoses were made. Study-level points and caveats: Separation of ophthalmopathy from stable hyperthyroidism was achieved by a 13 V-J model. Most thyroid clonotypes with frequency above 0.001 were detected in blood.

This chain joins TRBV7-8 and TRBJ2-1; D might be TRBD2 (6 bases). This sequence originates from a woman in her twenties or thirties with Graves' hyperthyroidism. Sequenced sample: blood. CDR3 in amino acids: CASSRTGTGYNEQFF. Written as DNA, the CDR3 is TGTGCCAGCAGCCGGACCGGGACTGGATACAATGAGCAGTTCTTC.